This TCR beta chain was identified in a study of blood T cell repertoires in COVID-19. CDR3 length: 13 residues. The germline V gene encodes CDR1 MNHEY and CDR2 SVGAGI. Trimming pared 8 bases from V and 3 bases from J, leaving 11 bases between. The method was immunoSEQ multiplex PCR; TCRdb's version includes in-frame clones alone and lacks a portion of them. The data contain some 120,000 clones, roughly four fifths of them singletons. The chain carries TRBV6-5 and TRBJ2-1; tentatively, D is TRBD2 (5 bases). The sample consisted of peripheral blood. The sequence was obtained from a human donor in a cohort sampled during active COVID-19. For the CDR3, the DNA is TGTGCCAGCGGACTGAACCTCTACAATGAGCAGTTCTTC. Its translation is CASGLNLYNEQFF.